This paragraph covers one TCR beta chain sequence. Its specificity is unknown. The read terminates 3 residues ahead of where the CDR3 ends, so the germline J gene completes it. The sample is drawn from a study of T cells in women clearing cervical HPV infection. The method was immunoSEQ multiplex PCR; TCRdb's version includes in-frame clones alone and lacks a portion of them. The specimen's table records around 31,000 clones. Study results and caveats: T-cell numbers per sample were unknown and may explain richness differences. Repertoire richness, not evenness, was significantly elevated in CIN3+ cases versus controls.

CDR1 and CDR2 (germline): SNHLY, FYNNEI. Trimming took 4 bases from V and 4 from J, leaving 13 bases between them. The CDR3 is 14 amino acids. The genes are TRBV2 and TRBJ1-1; D is possibly TRBD1 (6 bases). This receptor was identified in a woman aged 18 to 75 with a cervical HPV16 infection that either progressed to CIN3+ or cleared (not recorded which). The sequencing input was blood buffy coat. Incomplete CDR3 DNA: TGTGCCAGCAGTGCCGTTACAGGGCGCACTGAA. It specifies CASSAVTGRTE. The whole CDR3 reads CASSAVTGRTEAFF.